These 26 T cell receptor beta chains share one sample of origin, sequenced in a study of memory CD4+ T cells and cytomegalovirus serostatus. Single viable CD3+CD4+CD8-CD45RO+ cells were sorted as the memory CD4+ T cells. TCRdb keeps only in-frame clones here, not all; method: immunoSEQ multiplex PCR. The top ten hold 1.6% of the sample, which has 50,000 or so clones, roughly 79% seen once. The sequenced sample consisted of memory CD4+ T cells from blood. The origin of the receptors is an adult in good health and CMV-seronegative.

The chain combines TRBV19 with TRBJ1-1; TRBD1 matches 7 bases. The V segment lost 4 bases and the J segment 6 bases; nucleotides outside the gene matches: 5. Germline CDR1 reads LNHDA; CDR2 reads SQIVND (reference sequence). The CDR3 runs 13 residues. The CDR3 region is CASSNQGGSEAFF. DNA for the CDR3: TGTGCCAGTAGTAATCAGGGGGGTTCTGAAGCTTTCTTT.

The chain couples TRBV6-6 to TRBJ2-1; 10 bases match TRBD2. The germline CDR1 and CDR2 sequences are MNHNY and SVGAGI (reference sequence). V gave up 5 bases and J gave up 7 bases; unmatched junction bases: 11. This CDR3 region has 16 residues. This chain's CDR3 is CASSAISGLATNEQFF. CDR3 coding DNA: TGTGCCAGCAGTGCGATATCGGGACTAGCGACAAATGAGCAGTTCTTC.

This rearrangement joins TRBV5-1 to TRBJ1-2; D possibly corresponds to TRBD1 (5 bases). Trimming pared 0 bases from V and 5 bases from J, leaving 11 bases between. The germline gives CDR1 SGHRS, CDR2 YFSETQ. The CDR3 has 14 amino acids. The CDR3 loop is CASSLGQTAYGYTF. CDR3 coding DNA: TGCGCCAGCAGCTTGGGACAGACCGCATATGGCTACACCTTC.

This clone has a handful of counts. This chain connects TRBV7-2 to TRBJ1-1; D is ambiguous. The CDR3 totals 15 residues. Germline CDR1 is SGHTA and CDR2 is FQGNSA. Deletions cut 5 bases from V and 4 bases from J, with 17 bases between. The CDR3 sequence is CASSLSRTLGTEAFF. CDR3 nucleotides: TGTGCCAGCAGCCTCTCCAGGACGTTGGGCACTGAAGCTTTCTTT. The full variable domain, rest sourced from reference TRBV7-2 and TRBJ1-1, is GAGVSQSPSNKVTEKGKDVELRCDPISGHTALYWYRQSLGQGLEFLIYFQGNSAPDKSGLPSDRFSAERTGGSVSTLTIQRTQQEDSAVYLCASSLSRTLGTEAFFGQGTRLTVV.

The chain combines TRBV6-1 with TRBJ1-3, with 8 bases that match TRBD1. In germline, CDR1 is MNHNS, CDR2 SASEGT. V shed 7 bases, J shed 4 bases, and the junction held 6 bases outside the gene matches. The CDR3 extends over 14 amino acids. CDR3 DNA sequence: TGTGCCAGCATCTTACAGGGGGGAGGAAACACCATATATTTT. Its translation: CASILQGGGNTIYF.

This chain links TRBV30 with TRBJ1-5; possible D gene TRBD1, 6 bases. The V gene lost 7 bases and the J gene lost 3 bases, with 16 bases spanning the gap. The germline V gene has CDR1 GTSNPN and CDR2 SVGIG (reference sequence). The CDR3 runs to 14 residues. CDR3 bases: TGTGCCTCTGGGGTTGGACAGAACAATCAGCCCCAGCATTTT. The encoded protein is CASGVGQNNQPQHF.

This chain connects TRBV7-2 to TRBJ2-1; D gene uncertain. CDR1 SGHTA and CDR2 FQGNSA come from the germline V gene. V lost 5 bases to trimming and J lost 9 bases, with 11 bases between them. The CDR3 length is 12 residues. The CDR3 region is CASSLILFEQFF. The CDR3 coding sequence is TGTGCCAGCAGCCTTATCCTCTTTGAGCAGTTCTTC.

CDR3 protein: CASKGDRRLNTEAFF. The DNA for the CDR3 is TGTGCCAGTAAGGGAGACAGACGACTGAACACTGAAGCTTTCTTT. The rearrangement uses TRBV19 and TRBJ1-1, with a possible D match to TRBD1 (5 bases). The CDR3 runs 15 residues. In germline, CDR1 is LNHDA, CDR2 SQIVND (reference sequence). The V and J ends lost 7 bases and 0 bases respectively, with 15 bases between them.

The CDR3 loop is CATSRDFYVGGTDTQYF. The CDR3 DNA sequence: TGTGCCACCAGCAGGGATTTTTATGTGGGGGGCACAGATACGCAGTATTTT. The genes are TRBV15 and TRBJ2-3, with D perhaps TRBD1 or TRBD2 (5 bases each). Germline values: CDR1 LNHNV, CDR2 YYDKDF (reference sequence). The V end lost 3 bases, the J end lost 1 base, and 17 bases lay between the germline ends. The CDR3 is 17 amino acids.

The chain couples TRBV6-6 to TRBJ2-2; D unclear. CDR1 is MNHNY and CDR2 is SVGAGI in the germline V gene (reference sequence). V shed 4 bases and J shed 6 bases, with 15 bases lying between them. This CDR3 has 15 amino acids. CDR3 sequence reads: CASSSLRAGSGELFF. For the CDR3, the DNA is TGTGCCAGCAGTTCCCTACGGGCAGGATCCGGGGAGCTGTTTTTT.

The J gene is TRBJ2-1, the V gene TRBV5-4; D is uncertain. The CDR3 runs to 14 residues. CDR1 and CDR2 from the germline V gene are SGHNT and YYREEE (reference sequence). V lost 3 bases and J 9 bases, leaving 16 bases between the germline ends. The CDR3 DNA follows: TGTGCCAGCAGCTCCCCCCCAGTTGTAGGTGAGCAGTTCTTC. It yields the protein CASSSPPVVGEQFF.

This clone has more than one count but fewer than ten. The V call is TRBV14, the J call TRBJ2-1, with TRBD2 matching 8 bases. V lost 0 bases to trimming and J lost 13 bases; unmatched junction nucleotides: 8. The CDR3 has 14 amino acids. Looked up from germline, CDR1 is SGHDN and CDR2 is FVKESK. The CDR3 nucleotides are TGTGCCAGCAGCCAAGATTGGGCTAGCGGGCGTCAGTTCTTC. Its translation is CASSQDWASGRQFF.

This clone was counted only a few times. The gene calls are TRBV9 and TRBJ1-2; TRBD1 is a possible D gene (5 bases). This CDR3 has 14 amino acids. CDR1 is SGDLS, CDR2 YYNGEE, per germline. V lost 4 bases to trimming and J lost 4 bases, with 14 bases between them. DNA for the CDR3: TGTGCCAGCAGCCCTCCGGGGGAGTTCTATGGCTACACCTTC. Residues: CASSPPGEFYGYTF.

V gene TRBV27 combines with J gene TRBJ2-7; 15 bases match TRBD2. Looked up from germline, CDR1 is MNHEY and CDR2 is SMNVEV (reference sequence). The trim removed 7 bases at V and 3 bases at J, leaving 7 bases unmatched. This CDR3 contains 16 residues. In nucleotides, the CDR3 is TGTGCCAGCAAGGGACTAGCGGGGGGAAAACACTACGAGCAGTACTTC. This translates into CASKGLAGGKHYEQYF.

The chain combines TRBV10-3 with TRBJ2-1; D possibly corresponds to TRBD2 (5 bases). The CDR3 covers 17 residues. Germline lookup yields CDR1 ENHRY and CDR2 SYGVKD. Trimming removed 11 bases at V and 0 bases at J, with 23 bases between. In DNA form, the CDR3 reads TGTGCCCCCTCTGGACTTTTCTCTCTGAGCTCCTACAATGAGCAGTTCTTC. Protein sequence: CAPSGLFSLSSYNEQFF.

The J gene is TRBJ1-1, the V gene TRBV11-2, with D unresolved. The CDR3 covers 15 residues. V gave up 4 bases and J gave up 3 bases, with 15 bases separating them. The germline gives CDR1 SGHAT, CDR2 FQNNGV. CDR3: CASSSGLRRDTEAFF. DNA for the CDR3: TGTGCCAGCAGCTCTGGACTCCGAAGGGACACTGAAGCTTTCTTT. The full variable domain, in which reference TRBV11-2 and TRBJ1-1 provide the parts outside the CDR3, is EAGVAQSPRYKIIEKRQSVAFWCNPISGHATLYWYQQILGQGPKLLIQFQNNGVVDDSQLPKDRFSAERLKGVDSTLKIQPAKLEDSAVYLCASSSGLRRDTEAFFGQGTRLTVV.

This rearrangement joins TRBV7-9 to TRBJ2-1, with 7 bases identical to TRBD1. The germline V gene encodes CDR1 SEHNR and CDR2 FQNEAQ (reference sequence). The CDR3 consists of 14 residues. V shed 1 base and J 7 bases; nucleotides not matched to a gene: 4. The CDR3 reads CASSLEGAVNEQFF. The CDR3 DNA is TGTGCCAGCAGCTTAGAGGGGGCGGTTAATGAGCAGTTCTTC.

This rearrangement joins TRBV21-1 to TRBJ2-7. TRBV21-1 counts as a pseudogene. The CDR3 runs to 14 residues. CDR3 sequence reads: CASSKVGQSYEQYF. CDR3 bases: TGTGCCAGCAGCAAAGTCGGGCAGTCCTACGAGCAGTACTTC.

Written as DNA, the CDR3 is TGTGCCAGCAGGCCAATAGGTGGTAGCGGGAGGGCCTTGTACTTC. Encoded protein: CASRPIGGSGRALYF. The J gene is TRBJ2-7, the V gene TRBV27; 11 bases match TRBD2. Germline V gives CDR1 MNHEY, CDR2 SMNVEV (reference sequence). Germline trimming cut 6 bases from V and 12 bases from J; bases unmatched to any gene: 16. This CDR3 is built from 15 residues.

A few counts support this clone. This chain links TRBV9 with TRBJ2-3; 7 bases align to TRBD1. The ends lost 3 bases at V and 6 bases at J; junction bases unmatched: 10. This CDR3 spans 15 amino acids. Per the germline V gene, CDR1 is SGDLS and CDR2 is YYNGEE. CDR3 in amino acids: CASSGSPGQTDTQYF. In DNA, the CDR3 is TGTGCCAGCAGCGGATCCCCGGGACAGACCGATACGCAGTATTTT.

The chain joins TRBV7-8 to TRBJ1-2, with D maybe TRBD1 (5 bases). The CDR3 has 18 amino acids. Germline CDR1 is SGHVS and CDR2 is FQNEAQ. V was pared by 2 bases and J by 0 bases, with 19 bases between. The CDR3 DNA is TGTGCCAGCAGCTTACTAATTATCCCGACAGACGCTAACTATGGCTACACCTTC. Translating gives CASSLLIIPTDANYGYTF.

The rearrangement uses TRBV7-9 and TRBJ1-2; TRBD1 is a possible D gene (6 bases). Germline CDR1 and CDR2: SEHNR and FQNEAQ (reference sequence). The length of the CDR3 is 16 residues. V shed 5 bases and J shed 4 bases, with 20 bases lying between them. CDR3 residues: CASSPTRDTVPYGYTF. The CDR3 DNA follows: TGTGCCAGCAGCCCAACGAGGGACACAGTCCCCTATGGCTACACCTTC.

This clone was detected a few times. The chain carries TRBV14 and TRBJ2-3; perhaps TRBD2 as D (5 bases). Germline CDR1 and CDR2: SGHDN and FVKESK. The germline V and J ends were trimmed by 0 bases and 5 bases, with 18 bases remaining between them. The CDR3 has 17 amino acids. Here the CDR3 reads CASSQESSRASGDTQYF. CDR3 sequence (DNA): TGTGCCAGCAGCCAAGAGTCGTCGCGGGCGTCAGGAGATACGCAGTATTTT.

J is TRBJ2-1 and V is TRBV28; 8 nucleotides agree with TRBD1. CDR1 is MDHEN and CDR2 is SYDVKM in the germline V gene. Unmatched junction bases numbered 15, after V lost 5 bases and J lost 15 bases. The CDR3 length is 14 residues. CDR3 sequence reads: CASSPPGTGQRWFF. The CDR3 nucleotides are TGTGCCAGCAGTCCCCCCGGGACAGGCCAGAGGTGGTTCTTC.

The rearrangement links TRBV5-1 to TRBJ1-1, with TRBD1 matching 8 bases. There are 14 residues in the CDR3. Germline CDR1 is SGHRS and CDR2 is YFSETQ. The ends lost 4 bases at V and 5 bases at J; junction bases unmatched: 7. The CDR3 reads CASSKTGVATEAFF. The DNA for the CDR3 is TGCGCCAGCAGCAAGACAGGGGTGGCGACTGAAGCTTTCTTT.

The CDR3 DNA is TGTGCCACCCAGACAGGGGGCGCGGGGGAGACCCAGTACTTC. This codes for CATQTGGAGETQYF. The chain recombines TRBV5-4 with TRBJ2-5; 10 nucleotides line up with TRBD1. CDR1 and CDR2 from the germline V gene are SGHNT and YYREEE (reference sequence). Trimming at V came to 9 bases and at J to 5 bases, leaving 10 bases not matched to a gene. This CDR3 has 14 amino acids.